This T cell receptor (beta chain) was recorded in a study of low-dose radiotherapy and immunotherapy resistance in tumors. Background on the study: One day before radiation and immunotherapy, intravenous cyclophosphamide 200 mg/m2 was administered, with this repeated every two weeks.

The V segment lost 5 bases and the J segment 5 bases; nucleotides outside the gene matches: 8. This CDR3 has 15 residues. From germline, CDR1 is SGHVS and CDR2 FNYEAQ. TRAV- and TRBV-specific primers primed first-strand cDNA, covering alpha and beta chains. Amplification of TCRs used a constant-region primer and V-primer adapter for around 18 PCR cycles. The mRNA which had been isolated was amplified by in vitro transcription. One entry per CDR3 protein, called by TCRdb with MiXCR from the reads. The profile shows roughly 10,000 distinct CDR3 sequences, 40% to 55% of them singletons. Ipilimumab, nivolumab, aspirin, low-dose cyclophosphamide and low-dose radiotherapy were administered to donors. Inclusion covered patients whose advanced solid tumors lacked tumor-infiltrating lymphocytes.

The rearrangement uses TRBV7-6 and TRBJ2-2; TRBD2 matches at 7 bases. The sequence derives from a human donor with advanced metastatic prostate, ovarian, gallbladder or colorectal cancer (not recorded which). This table probably holds off-target reads from a library built for another chain. In DNA, the CDR3 is TGTGCCAGCAGCCCCATCAGGGACTATACCGGGGAGCTGTTTTTT. Its protein is CASSPIRDYTGELFF.